The 27 T cell receptor beta chains reported below all come from one sample, sequenced in a study of T cell clonality in common variable immunodeficiency. Assay: immunoSEQ multiplex PCR; the TCRdb copy retains only in-frame clones and omits some. The sample was found to contain more than 30,000 clones, and every one recurs. The source material was peripheral blood mononuclear cells. The receptors derive from a person between 18 and 69 years old in good health.

This clone appeared many times. The observed sequence ends 3 residues before the CDR3 terminus, with the missing tail filled in from the germline J gene. This chain uses TRBV7-8 with TRBJ2-5, with D possibly matching TRBD2 (7 bases). Per germline, CDR1 SGHVS and CDR2 FQNEAQ. V was shortened by 6 bases and J by 4 bases, with 18 bases between the two germline ends. The CDR3 is 15 amino acids. This CDR3 reads CASRQAGTRRETQYF. CDR3 DNA, as far as it was read: TGTGCCAGCAGACAAGCGGGGACAAGGCGAGAGACC.

This clone was picked up many times. The read finishes 3 residues shy of the CDR3 end, and the germline J gene is used to complete it. The rearrangement uses TRBV30 and TRBJ1-2; 7 bases are shared with TRBD1. Germline assignment: CDR1 GTSNPN and CDR2 SVGIG (reference sequence). V was pared by 3 bases and J by 7 bases, with 5 bases of the junction left unmatched. The CDR3 covers 12 residues. CDR3 residues: CAWSPGQLGYTF. The CDR3 bases that were read are TGTGCCTGGAGCCCGGGACAGCTTGGC.

This clone has a count of ten or more. The CDR3 end lies 3 residues beyond the end of the read and is filled in from the germline J gene. The chain joins TRBV29-1 to TRBJ1-1, with 9 bases lining up with TRBD1. The V segment lost 6 bases and the J segment 4 bases; nucleotides outside the gene matches: 3. From germline, CDR1 is SQVTM and CDR2 ANQGSEA. The CDR3 length is 12 residues. The part of the CDR3 DNA that was read is TGCAGCGTAAAACAGGGGGCCACTGAA. Translating it yields CSVKQGATE. The entire CDR3 reads CSVKQGATEAFF.

This clone was counted ten times or more. Read data end 3 residues before the CDR3 end; the end is taken from the germline J gene. This chain uses TRBV2 with TRBJ2-3, with 8 bases matching TRBD2. V shed 3 bases and J 2 bases; nucleotides not matched to a gene: 4. In germline, CDR1 is SNHLY, CDR2 FYNNEI. There are 15 residues in the CDR3. The part of the CDR3 DNA that was read is TGTGCCAGCAGTGACGCGGGAGGTACCACAGATACG. Translation: CASSDAGGTTDT. The whole CDR3 sequence reads CASSDAGGTTDTQYF.

This clone was recorded many times. The sequence runs out 3 residues before the end of the CDR3; the remainder is reconstructed from the germline J gene. The gene calls are TRBV5-1 and TRBJ2-3, with TRBD1 identical over 9 bases. V lost 3 bases, J lost 5 bases, and 10 bases stayed unmatched. The germline gives CDR1 SGHRS, CDR2 YFSETQ. The CDR3 totals 16 residues. CDR3 DNA (partial): TGCGCCAGCAGCTCGTTACCGGGACAGGGTGTAGATACG. It translates to CASSSLPGQGVDT. The CDR3 in its entirety is CASSSLPGQGVDTQYF.

This clone was seen repeatedly, ten times or more. CDR3 DNA, as far as it was read: TGTGCCAGCAGCTCGGCTGGGGCCAACGTC. As protein: CASSSAGANV. The whole CDR3 protein reads CASSSAGANVLTF. V is TRBV5-4 and J is TRBJ2-6; D gene unclear. The DNA ends 3 residues before the CDR3 does, and the rest of the CDR3 is filled in from the germline J gene. The germline V gene has CDR1 SGHNT and CDR2 YYREEE (reference sequence). The CDR3 sequence is 13 residues long. V was pared by 3 bases and J by 2 bases, with 3 bases between.

This clone was observed at least ten times. The read terminates 3 residues ahead of where the CDR3 ends, so the germline J gene completes it. The genes are TRBV19 and TRBJ1-5, with TRBD1 matching over 9 bases. The CDR3 consists of 16 residues. Trimming removed 5 bases from V and 6 bases from J; junction bases left unmatched: 11. The germline V gene encodes CDR1 LNHDA and CDR2 SQIVND (reference sequence). The CDR3 protein is CASSYGNRGLGQPQHF. Partial CDR3 DNA: TGTGCCAGTAGTTACGGGAACAGGGGGCTCGGTCAGCCC.

The covered CDR3 bases are TGTGCCAGCAGTTTAACGACTAGCGGGACCGGAGGGACC. Amino acids: CASSLTTSGTGGT. The whole CDR3 region reads CASSLTTSGTGGTQYF. The chain uses TRBV27 and TRBJ2-5, with TRBD2 identical over 11 bases. The read ends 3 residues before the CDR3 terminus; that terminus is restored from the germline J gene. The CDR3 extends over 16 amino acids. The J segment lost 7 bases and the V segment lost 2 bases, leaving 9 bases of the junction unmatched. Germline CDR1 and CDR2: MNHEY and SMNVEV (reference sequence).

The sample holds many counts of this clone. The read gets to within 3 residues of the CDR3 end, and the germline J gene fills in the rest. The sample carries other DNA sequences with the same CDR3. The genes are TRBV19 and TRBJ1-3; D possibly corresponds to TRBD1 (5 bases). V was shortened by 5 bases and J by 4 bases, with 9 bases between the two germline ends. The CDR3 runs to 13 residues. The germline CDR1 and CDR2 sequences are LNHDA and SQIVND (reference sequence). CDR3 DNA (partial): TGTGCCAGTAGTCAGGGTTCAGGAAACACC. This translates into CASSQGSGNT. The entire CDR3 protein is CASSQGSGNTIYF.

This clone has a count of ten or more. The CDR3 end falls 3 residues outside the read, so it is completed with the germline J gene. This rearrangement joins TRBV10-3 to TRBJ1-2; TRBD1 aligns across 7 bases. The CDR3 extends over 13 amino acids. Trimming took 2 bases from V and 7 from J; bases not matched to a gene: 4. Germline V CDR1 and CDR2: ENHRY, SYGVKD. The CDR3 bases that were read are TGTGCCATCAGTGAGGACAGGGCATCTGGC. This encodes CAISEDRASG. The full-length CDR3 reads as CAISEDRASGYTF.

This clone was seen many times. The read ends 3 residues early relative to the CDR3; the germline J gene fills the gap. The rearrangement joins TRBV6-2 or TRBV6-3 to TRBJ1-1; D ambiguous. In germline, CDR1 is MNHEY, CDR2 SVGEGT. V dropped 5 bases and J dropped 3 bases, with 10 bases sitting between them. The CDR3 totals 13 residues. CDR3 sequence reads: CASSNPGYTEAFF. The part of the CDR3 DNA that was read is TGTGCCAGCAGTAATCCGGGGTACACTGAA.

This clone was counted ten times or more. The read falls 3 residues short of the CDR3 end, and the missing part is taken from the germline J gene. The V gene is TRBV20-1, the J gene TRBJ1-2; D may be TRBD1 (5 bases). The CDR3 totals 13 residues. V was pared by 2 bases and J by 5 bases, with 12 bases between. Germline CDR1 DFQATT, CDR2 SNEGSKA (reference sequence). The part of the CDR3 DNA that was read is TGCAGTGCTAGAAACTGGGGCGGATATGGC. Protein product: CSARNWGGYG. The full CDR3 reads CSARNWGGYGYTF.

This clone was detected only a few times. The read falls 3 residues short of the CDR3 end, and the missing part is taken from the germline J gene. The chain recombines TRBV2 with TRBJ2-7; D is unresolved. The CDR3 has 13 amino acids. Germline lookup yields CDR1 SNHLY and CDR2 FYNNEI. Trimming shortened V by 1 base and J by 2 bases, and 6 bases separated the two germline ends. The DNA read from the CDR3 is TGTGCCAGCAGTGAAGAACAGCCCTACGAG. It codes for CASSEEQPYE. The complete CDR3 protein is CASSEEQPYEQYF.

This clone was observed at least ten times. The read finishes 3 residues shy of the CDR3 end, and the germline J gene is used to complete it. This chain uses TRBV6-4 with TRBJ2-2; 8 bases fit TRBD2. Trimming took 5 bases from V and 4 from J; bases not matched to a gene: 0. The CDR3 runs 13 residues. The germline gives CDR1 MRHNA, CDR2 SNTAGT. The CDR3 protein is CASSSGSTGELFF. Partial CDR3 DNA: TGTGCCAGCAGTAGCGGGAGCACCGGGGAG.

This clone was detected ten times or more. The read ends 3 residues before the CDR3 terminus; that terminus is restored from the germline J gene. The V call is TRBV20-1, the J call TRBJ2-1; TRBD2 agrees at 10 bases. CDR1 DFQATT and CDR2 SNEGSKA come from the germline V gene (reference sequence). After removal of 5 bases from V and 6 bases from J, the junction contained 13 bases not matched to a gene. The CDR3 has 16 amino acids. CDR3 in amino acids: CSAEESSGSNSNEQFF. CDR3 DNA, as far as it was read: TGCAGTGCTGAGGAATCTAGCGGGAGTAATAGCAATGAG.

In its sample, this clone was seen many times. The read terminates 3 residues before the CDR3 end, so the remaining end is supplied by the germline J gene. The rearrangement links TRBV18 to TRBJ2-5; D gene unclear. This CDR3 has 15 amino acids. Germline CDR1 is KGHSH and CDR2 is LQKENI. V lost 0 bases and J 1 base, leaving 9 bases between the germline ends. CDR3 DNA, as far as it was read: TGTGCCAGCTCACCACCCGGTAACCCCCAAGAGACC. Translation: CASSPPGNPQET. In full, the CDR3 is CASSPPGNPQETQYF.

This clone has at least ten counts. Sequencing ends 3 residues short of the CDR3 end; the germline J gene provides the rest. The rearrangement uses TRBV19 and TRBJ2-3; 7 bases line up with TRBD1. V lost 7 bases, J lost 1 base, and 8 bases stayed unmatched. This CDR3 region has 15 residues. Germline CDR1 LNHDA, CDR2 SQIVND (reference sequence). CDR3 DNA (partial): TGTGCCAGTAATAGGGGGCGTGGGGGCACAGATACG. Protein product: CASNRGRGGTDT. In full, the CDR3 is CASNRGRGGTDTQYF.

Turning to this clone: The sequenced fragment ends 3 residues before the CDR3 boundary, so the rest is inferred from the germline J gene. This CDR3 is also generated by other DNA sequences in the sample. V is TRBV19 and J is TRBJ1-3, with 10 bases that match TRBD1. Trimming took 8 bases from V and 2 from J; bases not matched to a gene: 12. CDR1 LNHDA and CDR2 SQIVND come from the germline V gene (reference sequence). CDR3 length: 17 residues. The sequenced CDR3 bases are TGTGCCAGTTCACAGACAGGGGGCCTTCAAACTGGAAACACC. This gives the protein CASSQTGGLQTGNT. The complete CDR3 protein is CASSQTGGLQTGNTIYF. Using reference TRBV19 and TRBJ1-3 for the parts outside the CDR3, the full variable domain is DGGITQSPKYLFRKEGQNVTLSCEQNLNHDAMYWYRQDPGQGLRLIYYSQIVNDFQKGDIAEGYSVSREKKESFPLTVTSAQKNPTAFYLCASSQTGGLQTGNTIYFGEGSWLTVV.

Only a few counts were recorded for this clone. Compared with germline, one end of the junction differs, possibly owing to a read error. The CDR3 end falls 3 residues outside the read, so it is completed with the germline J gene. Within the sample, other DNA sequences also encode this same CDR3. This chain links TRBV19 with TRBJ1-3; no clear D gene. CDR1 and CDR2 (germline): LNHDA, SQIVND (reference sequence). The CDR3 runs 16 residues. CDR3 sequence: CASTEDSPGSGNTIYF. The CDR3 DNA, read in part, is TGTGCCAGTACCGAGGACTCTCCTGGATCTGGAAACACG.

This clone was counted ten times or more. Read coverage stops 3 residues before the CDR3 terminus; the germline J gene supplies the remainder. V usage is TRBV19 and J usage is TRBJ1-1; 12 bases agree with TRBD1. This CDR3 spans 15 amino acids. V shed 4 bases and J 7 bases; nucleotides not matched to a gene: 7. CDR1 is LNHDA and CDR2 is SQIVND in the germline V gene (reference sequence). CDR3 loop: CASSRGTGGRGEAFF. The sequenced part of the CDR3 DNA is TGTGCCAGTAGTAGAGGGACAGGGGGCCGAGGTGAA.

About this clone itself: Sequencing ends 3 residues short of the CDR3 end; the germline J gene provides the rest. J is TRBJ2-6 and V is TRBV2; no reliable D call. V lost 4 bases, J lost 0 bases, and 4 bases lay in between. Germline V gene lookup returns CDR1 SNHLY and CDR2 FYNNEI. The CDR3 length is 14 residues. The part of the CDR3 DNA that was read is TGTGCCAGCAGTGTACTCTCTGGGGCCAACGTC. Its translation is CASSVLSGANV. Given in full, the CDR3 is CASSVLSGANVLTF. The entire variable domain, with the rest obtained from reference TRBV2 and TRBJ2-6, is as follows: EPEVTQTPSHQVTQMGQEVILRCVPISNHLYFYWYRQILGQKVEFLVSFYNNEISEKSEIFDDQFSVERPDGSNFTLKIRSTKLEDSAMYFCASSVLSGANVLTFGAGSRLTVL.

This clone appeared many times. The read falls 3 residues short of the CDR3 end, and the missing part is taken from the germline J gene. V usage is TRBV5-3 and J usage is TRBJ2-2; 12 bases are shared with TRBD2. TRBV5-3 counts as an open reading frame of uncertain function. This CDR3 is 20 amino acids long. V lost 0 bases and J lost 3; bases outside the gene matches: 12. The CDR3 is CARSLAAATSGRGDTGELFF. The sequenced CDR3 bases are TGTGCCAGAAGCTTGGCGGCGGCGACTAGCGGGAGAGGGGACACCGGGGAG.

This clone occurred many times. Sequencing ends 3 residues short of the CDR3 end; the germline J gene provides the rest. The chain combines TRBV5-1 with TRBJ1-4; 9 positions agree with TRBD1. V trimming: 4 bases; J trimming: 5 bases; junction bases outside the gene matches: 6. The CDR3 spans 15 residues. From germline, CDR1 is SGHRS and CDR2 YFSETQ. The covered CDR3 bases are TGCGCCAGCAGCGCCCGAACAGGGGGCAATGAAAAA. This translates into CASSARTGGNEK. The full CDR3 protein is CASSARTGGNEKLFF.

This clone was seen ten or more times. The DNA ends 3 residues before the CDR3 does, and the rest of the CDR3 is filled in from the germline J gene. This chain uses TRBV19 with TRBJ2-6; the D gene is possibly TRBD1 (5 bases). The CDR3 is 16 amino acids. V was pared by 3 bases and J by 0 bases, with 9 bases between. Germline CDR1 and CDR2: LNHDA and SQIVND (reference sequence). The covered CDR3 bases are TGTGCCAGTAGTATTTGGGGCTACTCTGGGGCCAACGTC. Translation gives CASSIWGYSGANV. The full CDR3 is CASSIWGYSGANVLTF.

The table lists this clone with many counts. The CDR3 end lies 3 residues beyond the end of the read and is filled in from the germline J gene. This chain joins TRBV19 and TRBJ2-7, with 8 bases fitting TRBD1. Germline V CDR1 and CDR2: LNHDA, SQIVND (reference sequence). J gave up 3 bases and V 3 bases, and 4 bases lay outside the gene matches. The CDR3 totals 14 residues. The CDR3 loop reads CASSMLDRVYEQYF. The DNA read from the CDR3 is TGTGCCAGTAGTATGCTGGACAGGGTCTACGAG.

This clone was detected a few times. The read is 3 residues too short to cover the CDR3 end, so that end is filled in from the germline J gene. The chain employs TRBV20-1 and TRBJ2-1, with 9 nucleotides matching TRBD2. There are 14 residues in the CDR3. CDR1 and CDR2 from the germline V gene are DFQATT and SNEGSKA (reference sequence). Trimming cost V 8 bases and J 4 bases; bases outside gene matches: 9. CDR3 sequence reads: CSTTPSGVYNEQFF. Partial CDR3 DNA: TGCAGTACTACACCTAGCGGGGTTTACAATGAG.

Turning to this clone: The read stops 3 residues short of the end of the CDR3; the missing end is completed from the germline J gene. The chain uses TRBV30 and TRBJ1-4, with a tentative D call TRBD1 (5 bases). There are 14 residues in the CDR3. The V gene's germline CDR1 is GTSNPN and CDR2 SVGIG (reference sequence). This chain's CDR3 is CACPGLSGANVLFF. The CDR3 bases that were read are TGTGCCTGCCCGGGCCTATCTGGGGCCAACGTA.